Included here is one TCR beta chain sequence, with context. No antigen is known for it. This entry comes from a study of Graves' ophthalmopathy and Graves' hyperthyroidism. General observations from the study: Distinction of ophthalmopathy from stable hyperthyroidism by a 13-signature model reached about 87% sensitivity and 70% to 83% specificity. Most expanded thyroid clonotypes above 0.001 frequency also appeared in blood.

With 3 bases clipped from V and 9 bases from J, the junction kept 12 bases outside the gene matches. CDR3 length equals 17 residues. PBMCs originated in 8.5 to 10 ml of fresh peripheral blood. Investigators amplified TCR beta CDR3 regions from RNA transcripts. First-round RT-PCR used HTBI primers; second-round multiplex PCR followed. TCRdb reprocessed the multiplex PCR reads via MiXCR and lists one record per CDR3 protein. The profile shows 400,000 to 450,000 distinct CDR3 sequences, approximately 21% of them singletons. The chain uses TRBV12-3 or TRBV12-4 and TRBJ1-6; 9 positions match TRBD1. Material for sequencing was peripheral blood. The TCR sequence derives from a woman aged 18-35 years with stable Graves' hyperthyroidism. The CDR3 loop reads CASSFGQGQGLRSPLHF. In DNA form, the CDR3 reads TGTGCCAGCAGTTTCGGCCAGGGACAGGGTCTTCGTTCACCCCTCCACTTT.